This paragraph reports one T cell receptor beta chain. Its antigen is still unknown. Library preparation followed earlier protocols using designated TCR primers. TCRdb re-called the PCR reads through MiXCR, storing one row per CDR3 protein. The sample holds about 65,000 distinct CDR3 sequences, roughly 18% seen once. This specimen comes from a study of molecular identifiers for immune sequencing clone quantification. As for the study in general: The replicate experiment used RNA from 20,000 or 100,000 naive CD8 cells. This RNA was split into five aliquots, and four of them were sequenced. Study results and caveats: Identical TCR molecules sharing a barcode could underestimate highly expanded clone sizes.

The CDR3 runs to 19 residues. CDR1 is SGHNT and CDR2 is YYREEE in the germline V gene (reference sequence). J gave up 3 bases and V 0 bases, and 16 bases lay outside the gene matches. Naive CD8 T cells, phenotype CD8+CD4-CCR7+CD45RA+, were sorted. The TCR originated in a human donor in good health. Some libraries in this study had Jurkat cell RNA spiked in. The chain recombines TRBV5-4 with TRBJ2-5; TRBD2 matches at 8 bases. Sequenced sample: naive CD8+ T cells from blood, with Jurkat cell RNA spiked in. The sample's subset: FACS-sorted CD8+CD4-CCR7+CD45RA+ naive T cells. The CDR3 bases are TGTGCCAGCAGCTTGGGTCCCCGGACGGGAGGGAGGGCCGAAGAGACCCAGTACTTC. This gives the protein CASSLGPRTGGRAEETQYF. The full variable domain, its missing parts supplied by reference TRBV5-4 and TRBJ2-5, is ETGVTQSPTHLIKTRGQQVTLRCSSQSGHNTVSWYQQALGQGPQFIFQYYREEENGRGNFPPRFSGLQFPNYSSELNVNALELDDSALYLCASSLGPRTGGRAEETQYFGPGTRLLVL.